Each of the 10 T cell receptor beta chains below was sequenced from the same sample in a study of CD8 T cells in ankylosing spondylitis. TCRdb used MiXCR to reprocess the 5' RACE reads, holding one entry per CDR3 protein. The table records around 220,000 distinct CDR3 sequences, roughly a tenth of them present only once. The sample comprised blood, either unsorted or a sorted T cell fraction (not recorded which). Source of these receptors: a male donor with ankylosing spondylitis or in good health (not recorded which).

The rearrangement uses TRBV6-2 or TRBV6-3 and TRBJ2-2, with D uncertain. Germline V gives CDR1 MNHEY, CDR2 SVGEGT. The CDR3 has 16 residues. V dropped 4 bases and J dropped 0 bases, with 12 bases sitting between them. The CDR3: CASSSGQDANTGELFF. The DNA for the CDR3 is TGTGCCAGCAGTTCTGGGCAGGACGCGAACACCGGGGAGCTGTTTTTT.

There are a few counts of this clonotype. The chain has TRBV20-1 and TRBJ1-4, with unresolved D. V gave up 5 bases and J gave up 0 bases, with 13 bases separating them. CDR3 length: 15 amino acids. Germline V gene sequence: CDR1 DFQATT, CDR2 SNEGSKA (reference sequence). CDR3 nucleotide sequence: TGCAGTGCTGAAGACAACCTTGCAACTAATGAAAAACTGTTTTTT. Its protein is CSAEDNLATNEKLFF.

The table lists this clonotype with many counts. The chain has TRBV9 and TRBJ2-3; 15 positions match TRBD2. After removal of 0 bases from V and 5 bases from J, the junction contained 4 bases not matched to a gene. Germline CDR1 SGDLS, CDR2 YYNGEE. This CDR3 has 17 residues. As DNA, the CDR3 is TGTGCCAGCAGCGTAGTAGGACTAGCGGGGGGGAGAGATACGCAGTATTTT. It specifies CASSVVGLAGGRDTQYF.

This clonotype was seen at least ten times. The rearrangement joins TRBV12-3 or TRBV12-4 to TRBJ2-5; the match to TRBD2 covers 10 bases. The length of the CDR3 is 18 residues. V shed 0 bases and J 5 bases; nucleotides not matched to a gene: 12. The chain's CDR3 is CASSLARGAGGHRETQYF. The CDR3 bases are TGTGCCAGCAGTTTAGCCCGAGGAGCGGGGGGGCATCGGGAGACCCAGTACTTC.

This clonotype was observed at least ten times. The V gene is TRBV7-2, the J gene TRBJ2-1; no reliable D call. Germline-derived CDR1 and CDR2 are SGHTA and FQGNSA. V was shortened by 5 bases and J by 0 bases, with 14 bases between the two germline ends. The CDR3 is 16 residues long. CDR3 sequence: CASSPSLGISYNEQFF. CDR3 nucleotide sequence: TGTGCCAGCAGCCCCTCTTTGGGGATCTCCTACAATGAGCAGTTCTTC.

There are a few counts of this clonotype. This sequence joins TRBV6-2 or TRBV6-3 and TRBJ2-3; the D gene is possibly TRBD1 (7 bases). Germline V gene data show CDR1 as MNHEY and CDR2 as SVGEGT. This CDR3 spans 17 amino acids. V dropped 6 bases and J dropped 2 bases, with 21 bases sitting between them. The CDR3 coding sequence is TGTGCCAGCAGGGAAGGGGGCGGAGGGGCCATCACAGATACGCAGTATTTT. This codes for CASREGGGGAITDTQYF.

This clonotype was picked up many times. The chain joins TRBV2 to TRBJ2-2; D is unclear. CDR1 is SNHLY and CDR2 is FYNNEI in the germline V gene. The CDR3 has 13 residues. The ends were cut back, 7 bases at V and 0 bases at J, with 6 bases in the middle. The CDR3: CASTLTNTGELFF. The CDR3 DNA follows: TGTGCCAGCACCTTAACGAACACCGGGGAGCTGTTTTTT.

This clonotype was recorded at least ten times. The rearrangement links TRBV13 to TRBJ1-2; TRBD1 might be the D (6 bases). The CDR3 has 16 amino acids. The germline gives CDR1 PRHDT, CDR2 FYEKMQ (reference sequence). V gave up 8 bases and J gave up 5 bases, with 24 bases separating them. The CDR3 sequence: CASEGRDNPSGYGYTF. CDR3 DNA sequence: TGTGCCAGCGAGGGTCGGGACAACCCGTCTGGGTATGGCTACACCTTC.

The rearrangement uses TRBV3-1 and TRBJ2-7, with unresolved D. Germline CDR1 LGHDT, CDR2 YNNKEL (reference sequence). The CDR3 runs to 14 residues. The V and J ends lost 4 bases and 0 bases respectively, with 10 bases between them. The CDR3 DNA reads as TGTGCCAGCAGCCGTAAACTGGACTCCTACGAGCAGTACTTC. It codes for CASSRKLDSYEQYF.

V usage is TRBV10-3 and J usage is TRBJ1-1; 9 bases map to TRBD1. The CDR3 spans 13 residues. Germline V gene sequence: CDR1 ENHRY, CDR2 SYGVKD. With 10 bases clipped from V and 4 bases from J, the junction kept 7 bases outside the gene matches. In DNA form, the CDR3 reads TGTGCCACCCTACAACAGGGGGCCACTGAAGCTTTCTTT. As protein: CATLQQGATEAFF.